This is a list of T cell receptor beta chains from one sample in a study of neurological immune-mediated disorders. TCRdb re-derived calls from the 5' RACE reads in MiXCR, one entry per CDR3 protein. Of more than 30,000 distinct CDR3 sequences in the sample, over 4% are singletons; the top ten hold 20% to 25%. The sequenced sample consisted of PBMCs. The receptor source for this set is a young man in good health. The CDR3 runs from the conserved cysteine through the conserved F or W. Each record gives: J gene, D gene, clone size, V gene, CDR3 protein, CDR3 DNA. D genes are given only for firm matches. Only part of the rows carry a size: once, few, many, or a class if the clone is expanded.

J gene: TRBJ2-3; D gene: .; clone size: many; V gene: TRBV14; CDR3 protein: CASSRGYSGTDTQYF; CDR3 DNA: TGTGCCAGCAGCCGGGGTTACAGCGGCACAGATACGCAGTATTTT
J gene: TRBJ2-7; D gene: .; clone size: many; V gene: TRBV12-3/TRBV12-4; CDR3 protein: CASSWAYSYEQYF; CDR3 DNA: TGTGCCAGCAGTTGGGCCTACTCCTACGAGCAGTACTTC
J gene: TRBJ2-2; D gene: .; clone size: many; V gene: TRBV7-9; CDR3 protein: CASSGDTGELFF; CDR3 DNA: TGTGCCAGCAGCGGGGACACCGGGGAGCTGTTTTTT
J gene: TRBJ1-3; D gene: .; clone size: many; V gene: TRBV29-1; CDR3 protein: CSVGPGGTGNTIYF; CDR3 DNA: TGCAGCGTCGGGCCCGGGGGAACGGGAAACACCATATATTTT
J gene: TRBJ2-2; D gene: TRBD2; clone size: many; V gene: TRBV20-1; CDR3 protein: CSARERGVTGELFF; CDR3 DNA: TGCAGTGCCCGGGAGCGGGGGGTCACCGGGGAGCTGTTTTTT
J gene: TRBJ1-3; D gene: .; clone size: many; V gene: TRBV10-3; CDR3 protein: CAISESNTAASGNTIYF; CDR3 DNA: TGTGCCATCAGTGAGTCGAATACAGCGGCCTCTGGAAACACCATATATTTT
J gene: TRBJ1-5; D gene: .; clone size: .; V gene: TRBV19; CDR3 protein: CATSVGGSQPQHF; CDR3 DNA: TGTGCCACCTCGGTGGGGGGAAGTCAGCCCCAGCATTTT
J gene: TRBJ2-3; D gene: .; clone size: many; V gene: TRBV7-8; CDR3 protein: CASSLRGVRATDTQYF; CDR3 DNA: TGTGCCAGCAGCTTAAGGGGGGTCAGGGCCACAGATACGCAGTATTTT
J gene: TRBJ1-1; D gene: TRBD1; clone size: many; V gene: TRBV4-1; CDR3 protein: CASSQSGTGLRAEAFF; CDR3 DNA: TGCGCCAGCAGCCAATCCGGGACAGGGCTCCGCGCTGAAGCTTTCTTT
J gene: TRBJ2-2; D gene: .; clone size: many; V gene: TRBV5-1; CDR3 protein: CASSLGSGELFF; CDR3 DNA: TGCGCCAGCAGCTTGGGCTCCGGGGAGCTGTTTTTT
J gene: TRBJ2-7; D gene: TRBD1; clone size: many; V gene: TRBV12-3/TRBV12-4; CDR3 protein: CASSRPDRGGEQYF; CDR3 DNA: TGTGCCAGCAGTCGACCGGACAGGGGAGGGGAGCAGTACTTC
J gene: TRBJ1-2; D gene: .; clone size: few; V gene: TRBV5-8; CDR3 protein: CASSRRGINGYTF; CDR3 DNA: TGTGCCAGCAGCCGGAGGGGGATCAATGGCTACACCTTC
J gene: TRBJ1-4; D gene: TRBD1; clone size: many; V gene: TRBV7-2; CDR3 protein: CASSYSGTGDEKLFF; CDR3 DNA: TGTGCCAGCAGCTACTCCGGGACAGGGGATGAAAAACTGTTTTTT
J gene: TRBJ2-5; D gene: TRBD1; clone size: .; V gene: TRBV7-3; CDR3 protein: CASSSTGGVIQETQYF; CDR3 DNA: TGTGCCAGCAGCTCGACAGGGGGAGTAATCCAAGAGACCCAGTACTTC
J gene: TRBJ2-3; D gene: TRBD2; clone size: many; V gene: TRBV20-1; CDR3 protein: CSALSGGGPDTQYF; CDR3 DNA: TGCAGTGCTCTAAGCGGGGGAGGGCCAGATACGCAGTATTTT
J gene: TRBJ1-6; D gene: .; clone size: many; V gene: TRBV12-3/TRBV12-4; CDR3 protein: CASSFGAGHSPLHF; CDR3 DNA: TGTGCCAGCAGTTTTGGGGCAGGGCATTCACCCCTCCACTTT
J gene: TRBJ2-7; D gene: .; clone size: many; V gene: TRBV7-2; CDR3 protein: CASSLIASGEQYF; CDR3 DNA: TGTGCCAGCAGCTTGATTGCCTCGGGCGAGCAGTACTTC
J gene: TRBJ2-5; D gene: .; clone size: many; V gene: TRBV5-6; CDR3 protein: CASSRGSQETQYF; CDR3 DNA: TGTGCCAGCAGCCGGGGGTCCCAAGAGACCCAGTACTTC
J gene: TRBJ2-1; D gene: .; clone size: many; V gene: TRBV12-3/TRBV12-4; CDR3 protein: CASSLAVLNEQFF; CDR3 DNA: TGTGCCAGCAGTTTAGCGGTCCTCAATGAGCAGTTCTTC
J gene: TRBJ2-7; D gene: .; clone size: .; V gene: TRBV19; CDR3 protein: CASSIASAMTSISYEQYF; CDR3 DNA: TGTGCCAGTAGTATAGCTTCAGCTATGACCAGTATCTCCTACGAGCAGTACTTC
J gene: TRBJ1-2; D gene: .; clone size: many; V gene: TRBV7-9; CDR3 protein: CAGRSMDGYYGYTF; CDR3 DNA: TGTGCCGGACGATCCATGGACGGCTACTATGGCTACACCTTC
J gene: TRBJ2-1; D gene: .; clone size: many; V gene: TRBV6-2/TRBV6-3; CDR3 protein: CASSQSNRASSYNEQFF; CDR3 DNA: TGTGCCAGCAGTCAATCAAACAGGGCTAGCTCCTACAATGAGCAGTTCTTC
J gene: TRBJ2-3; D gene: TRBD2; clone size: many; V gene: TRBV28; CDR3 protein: CASSPELGLAGTDTQYF; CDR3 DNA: TGTGCCAGCAGTCCGGAACTCGGGCTAGCGGGCACAGATACGCAGTATTTT
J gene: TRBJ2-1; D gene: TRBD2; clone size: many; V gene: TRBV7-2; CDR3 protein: CASSVGLVSSEQFF; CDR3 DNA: TGTGCCAGCAGCGTTGGACTAGTTTCGAGTGAGCAGTTCTTC
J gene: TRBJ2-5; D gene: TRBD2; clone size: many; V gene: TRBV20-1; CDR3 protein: CSAPTRPGGYQETQYF; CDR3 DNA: TGCAGTGCTCCCACCCGGCCGGGGGGGTACCAAGAGACCCAGTACTTC
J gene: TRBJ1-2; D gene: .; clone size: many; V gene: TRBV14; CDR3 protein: CASSRVGGPFYGYTF; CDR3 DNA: TGTGCCAGCAGCCGCGTCGGGGGCCCCTTCTATGGCTACACCTTC
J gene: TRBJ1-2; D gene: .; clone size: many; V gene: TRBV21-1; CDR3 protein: CASSIRTLYLYTF; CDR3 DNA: TGTGCCAGCAGCATCCGGACACTATATCTCTACACCTTC
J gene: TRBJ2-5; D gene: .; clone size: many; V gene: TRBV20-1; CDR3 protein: CSARAPLAQGVQTQYF; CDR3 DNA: TGCAGTGCTAGAGCTCCCCTGGCACAGGGCGTGCAGACCCAGTACTTC
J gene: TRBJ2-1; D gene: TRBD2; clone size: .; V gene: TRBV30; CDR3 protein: CAWGAVAGLNEQFF; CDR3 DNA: TGTGCCTGGGGGGCGGTAGCGGGGTTGAATGAGCAGTTCTTC
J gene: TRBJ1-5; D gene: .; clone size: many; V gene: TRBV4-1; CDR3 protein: CARLGAPLGKRYQPQHF; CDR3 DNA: TGCGCCAGACTGGGGGCGCCTCTTGGCAAACGGTATCAGCCCCAGCATTTT
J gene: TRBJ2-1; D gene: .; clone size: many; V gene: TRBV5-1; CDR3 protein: CASSLEFRGTYNEQFF; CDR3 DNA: TGCGCCAGCAGCTTGGAGTTCCGGGGGACTTACAATGAGCAGTTCTTC
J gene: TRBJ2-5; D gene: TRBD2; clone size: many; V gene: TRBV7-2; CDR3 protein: CASSWTSDQETQYF; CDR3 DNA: TGTGCCAGCAGCTGGACTAGCGACCAAGAGACCCAGTACTTC
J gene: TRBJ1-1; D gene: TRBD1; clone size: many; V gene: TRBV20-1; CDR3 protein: CSASPRQGATEAFF; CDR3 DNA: TGCAGTGCTAGCCCTCGACAGGGGGCGACTGAAGCTTTCTTT
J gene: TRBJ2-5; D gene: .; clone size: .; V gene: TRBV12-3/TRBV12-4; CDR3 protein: CASSFGPSQETQYF; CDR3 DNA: TGTGCCAGCAGTTTTGGTCCCAGTCAAGAGACCCAGTACTTC
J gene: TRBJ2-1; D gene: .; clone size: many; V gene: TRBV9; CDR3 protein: CASSPLRGRSNEQFF; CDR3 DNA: TGTGCCAGCAGCCCCCTCAGGGGACGGAGCAATGAGCAGTTCTTC
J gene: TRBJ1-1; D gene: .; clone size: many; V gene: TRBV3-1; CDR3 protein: CASSRGKYTEAFF; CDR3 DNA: TGTGCCAGCAGCCGGGGGAAGTACACTGAAGCTTTCTTT
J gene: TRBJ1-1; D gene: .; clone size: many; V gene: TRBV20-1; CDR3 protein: CSANPTANTEAFF; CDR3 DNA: TGCAGTGCTAACCCGACAGCGAACACTGAAGCTTTCTTT
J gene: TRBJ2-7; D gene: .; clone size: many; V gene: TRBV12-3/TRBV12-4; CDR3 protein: CASSLGQMYEQYF; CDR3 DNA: TGTGCCAGCAGTCTCGGACAGATGTACGAGCAGTACTTC
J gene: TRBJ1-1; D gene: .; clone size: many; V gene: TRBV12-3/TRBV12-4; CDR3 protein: CASSIQAGGTEAFF; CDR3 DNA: TGTGCCAGCAGTATACAGGCCGGAGGCACTGAAGCTTTCTTT
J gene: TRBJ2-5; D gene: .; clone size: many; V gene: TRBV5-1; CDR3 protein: CASSPSGGQETQYF; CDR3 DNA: TGCGCCAGCAGCCCCTCCGGGGGACAAGAGACCCAGTACTTC
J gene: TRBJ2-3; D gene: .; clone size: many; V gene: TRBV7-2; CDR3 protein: CASSRVEGTQYF; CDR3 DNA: TGTGCCAGCAGCCGGGTGGAGGGGACGCAGTATTTT
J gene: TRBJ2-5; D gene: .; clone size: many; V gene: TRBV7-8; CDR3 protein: CASAGETQYF; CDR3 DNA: TGTGCCAGCGCCGGAGAGACCCAGTACTTC
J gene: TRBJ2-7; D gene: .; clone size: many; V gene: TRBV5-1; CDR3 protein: CASSLDPSGAEQYF; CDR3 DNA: TGCGCCAGCAGCTTGGACCCGTCGGGGGCCGAGCAGTACTTC
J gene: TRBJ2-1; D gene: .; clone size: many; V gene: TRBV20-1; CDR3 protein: CSASNQVTYNEQFF; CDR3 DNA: TGCAGTGCTAGTAATCAGGTTACCTACAATGAGCAGTTCTTC
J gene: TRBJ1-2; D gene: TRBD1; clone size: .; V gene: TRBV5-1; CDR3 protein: CASSLALGQAGGVYTF; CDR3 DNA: TGCGCCAGCAGCTTGGCCCTTGGACAGGCGGGGGGTGTCTACACCTTC
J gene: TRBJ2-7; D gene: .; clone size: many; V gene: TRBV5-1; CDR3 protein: CASSRTTGSGSYEQYF; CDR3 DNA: TGCGCCAGCAGCAGGACGACAGGTAGCGGCTCCTACGAGCAGTACTTC
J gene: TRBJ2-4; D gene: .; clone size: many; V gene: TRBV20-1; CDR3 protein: CSVRMGAEGIQYF; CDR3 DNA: TGCAGTGTTCGGATGGGAGCCGAGGGGATTCAGTACTTC
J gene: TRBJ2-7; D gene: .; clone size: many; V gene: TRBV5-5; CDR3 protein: CASSPLQPQANPYEQYF; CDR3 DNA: TGTGCCAGCAGCCCTCTGCAGCCTCAAGCTAACCCCTACGAGCAGTACTTC
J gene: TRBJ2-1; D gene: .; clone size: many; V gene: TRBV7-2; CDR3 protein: CASRKAREQFF; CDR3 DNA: TGTGCCAGCCGAAAGGCCAGGGAGCAGTTCTTC
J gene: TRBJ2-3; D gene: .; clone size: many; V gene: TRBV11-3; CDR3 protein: CASSLVGGTQYF; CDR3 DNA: TGTGCCAGCAGCTTAGTCGGGGGTACGCAGTATTTT